The 27 T cell receptor beta chains in this list originate from one sample, sequenced in a study of cytomegalovirus exposure and HLA in healthy donors. Using immunoSEQ multiplex PCR, the repertoire was profiled, and TCRdb retains in-frame clones only, with some absent. The sample yields some 49,000 clones, roughly 92% seen once. Source material: PBMCs. The receptor source for this set is a man younger than 35 in good health and CMV-seronegative.

This rearrangement joins TRBV2 to TRBJ2-3, with TRBD2 identical over 14 bases. V dropped 6 bases and J dropped 5; count of bases not matched to a gene: 10. Per germline, CDR1 SNHLY and CDR2 FYNNEI. The CDR3 runs 17 residues. CDR3 nucleotides: TGTGCCAGCAGCCGTACGGGACTAGCGGGAGCCAGAGATACGCAGTATTTT. The encoded protein is CASSRTGLAGARDTQYF. Together with reference TRBV2 and TRBJ2-3, the CDR3 gives the full variable domain: EPEVTQTPSHQVTQMGQEVILRCVPISNHLYFYWYRQILGQKVEFLVSFYNNEISEKSEIFDDQFSVERPDGSNFTLKIRSTKLEDSAMYFCASSRTGLAGARDTQYFGPGTRLTVL.

This clone showed up just once. This chain connects TRBV27 to TRBJ2-5, with 7 bases lining up with TRBD1. V was pared by 3 bases and J by 0 bases, with 13 bases of the junction left unmatched. The germline CDR1 and CDR2 sequences are MNHEY and SMNVEV (reference sequence). The CDR3 covers 18 residues. CDR3 in amino acids: CASSFMWARGTDQETQYF. The CDR3 nucleotides are TGTGCCAGCAGTTTTATGTGGGCAAGGGGGACAGACCAAGAGACCCAGTACTTC.

The count of this clone is one. The V gene is TRBV18, the J gene TRBJ2-1; 8 bases align to TRBD2. The CDR3 spans 14 residues. V gave up 2 bases and J gave up 6 bases; unmatched junction bases: 3. CDR1 and CDR2 from the germline V gene are KGHSH and LQKENI. The CDR3 sequence: CASSPSTSVNEQFF. In DNA, the CDR3 is TGTGCCAGCTCACCATCGACTAGCGTCAATGAGCAGTTCTTC.

The chain joins TRBV2 to TRBJ1-2; 12 bases line up with TRBD1. V lost 7 bases and J lost 4; bases outside the gene matches: 10. The CDR3 contains 16 residues. The V gene's germline CDR1 is SNHLY and CDR2 FYNNEI. The CDR3 sequence is CASIRDRGPLGYGYTF. DNA of the CDR3: TGTGCCAGCATAAGGGACAGGGGGCCTTTAGGCTATGGCTACACCTTC.

DNA for the CDR3: TGTGCCACCCACTTGGGCAGGGAGGTCGGAAACATTCAGTACTTC. Protein sequence: CATHLGREVGNIQYF. The V and J genes are TRBV2 and TRBJ2-4; possibly TRBD2 for D (6 bases). The germline CDR1 and CDR2 sequences are SNHLY and FYNNEI. The CDR3 contains 15 residues. V was trimmed by 10 bases and J by 6 bases, leaving 22 bases between them. Drawing the rest from reference TRBV2 and TRBJ2-4, the complete variable domain is EPEVTQTPSHQVTQMGQEVILRCVPISNHLYFYWYRQILGQKVEFLVSFYNNEISEKSEIFDDQFSVERPDGSNFTLKIRSTKLEDSAMYFCATHLGREVGNIQYFGAGTRLSVL.

This clone was recorded only once. This sequence joins TRBV28 and TRBJ2-7, with D possibly TRBD1 on 5 matching bases. The germline gives CDR1 MDHEN, CDR2 SYDVKM. Trimming stripped 3 bases from V and 1 base from J, with 10 bases between. The CDR3 sequence is 14 residues long. The CDR3 is CASSLGRESYEQYF. The CDR3 DNA is TGTGCCAGCAGTTTGGGCAGGGAATCCTACGAGCAGTACTTC.

The CDR3 loop is CASSVRESYNEQFF. DNA for the CDR3: TGTGCCAGCAGCGTACGGGAGTCCTACAATGAGCAGTTCTTC. The V and J genes are TRBV9 and TRBJ2-1, with TRBD2 as a possible D gene (6 bases). Trimming removed 1 base at V and 1 base at J, with 6 bases between. The CDR3 runs 14 residues. Germline lookup yields CDR1 SGDLS and CDR2 YYNGEE. The variable domain in full, with the rest retrieved from reference TRBV9 and TRBJ2-1, is DSGVTQTPKHLITATGQRVTLRCSPRSGDLSVYWYQQSLDQGLQFLIQYYNGEERAKGNILERFSAQQFPDLHSELNLSSLELGDSALYFCASSVRESYNEQFFGPGTRLTVL.

This clone was detected once. The CDR3 spells CALARGPLGTEAFF. Written as DNA, the CDR3 is TGTGCCCTGGCTAGGGGTCCCCTGGGCACTGAAGCTTTCTTT. The rearrangement joins TRBV30 to TRBJ1-1, with a tentative D call TRBD1 (5 bases). This CDR3 contains 14 residues. V lost 8 bases to trimming and J lost 4 bases, with 20 bases between them. Germline V gives CDR1 GTSNPN, CDR2 SVGIG (reference sequence).

The J gene is TRBJ2-5, the V gene TRBV28; D is unclear. V was pared by 2 bases and J by 5 bases, with 15 bases between. The CDR3 length is 15 residues. The germline V gene has CDR1 MDHEN and CDR2 SYDVKM. This CDR3 is CASSLSPVLVETQYF. For the CDR3, the DNA is TGTGCCAGCAGTTTAAGCCCCGTCCTCGTGGAGACCCAGTACTTC. Complete variable domain (other parts from reference TRBV28 and TRBJ2-5): DVKVTQSSRYLVKRTGEKVFLECVQDMDHENMFWYRQDPGLGLRLIYFSYDVKMKEKGDIPEGYSVSREKKERFSLILESASTNQTSMYLCASSLSPVLVETQYFGPGTRLLVL.

The V and J genes are TRBV15 and TRBJ2-5; tentative D call: TRBD2 (5 bases). From germline, CDR1 is LNHNV and CDR2 YYDKDF (reference sequence). This CDR3 is 14 amino acids long. With 3 bases removed from V and 5 bases from J, the gap between germline ends came to 13 bases. This chain's CDR3 is CATSRDSPKETQYF. The CDR3 DNA is TGTGCCACCAGCAGGGACTCCCCGAAGGAGACCCAGTACTTC.

The chain uses TRBV2 and TRBJ2-5; TRBD2 matches 7 bases. CDR1 is SNHLY and CDR2 is FYNNEI in the germline V gene. The CDR3 totals 16 residues. V was pared by 3 bases and J by 9 bases, with 16 bases of the junction left unmatched. The chain's CDR3 is CASSDPPAGVGGAQYF. CDR3 coding DNA: TGTGCCAGCAGTGATCCCCCCGCGGGGGTGGGAGGCGCCCAGTACTTC.

This chain links TRBV6-5 with TRBJ1-2, with TRBD1 matching over 9 bases. The CDR3 runs 13 residues. Germline CDR1 is MNHEY and CDR2 is SVGAGI. V was clipped by 10 bases and J by 4 bases; unmatched bases: 7. The CDR3 DNA follows: TGTGCCACCCACAGGGGGCCGGTCTATGGCTACACCTTC. Residues: CATHRGPVYGYTF.

The chain is built from TRBV7-9 and TRBJ1-3; 7 positions match TRBD1. This CDR3 contains 17 residues. Germline V gene data show CDR1 as SEHNR and CDR2 as FQNEAQ (reference sequence). J lost 0 bases, V lost 6 bases, and 11 bases had no gene match. CDR3 DNA: TGTGCCAGCAGGCGCCGGGACAGTCGCTCCTCTGGAAACACCATATATTTT. Translated, it gives CASRRRDSRSSGNTIYF.

The chain uses TRBV6-4 and TRBJ2-5; 7 nucleotides align to TRBD2. The J segment lost 2 bases and the V segment lost 0 bases, leaving 9 bases of the junction unmatched. There are 17 residues in the CDR3. Germline lookup yields CDR1 MRHNA and CDR2 SNTAGT. The CDR3 loop is CASSDSIRTRLQETQYF. The CDR3 region has the DNA TGTGCCAGCAGTGACTCGATACGGACTAGGCTACAAGAGACCCAGTACTTC.

This chain uses TRBV28 with TRBJ1-5; TRBD1 aligns across 10 bases. V was clipped by 5 bases and J by 4 bases; unmatched bases: 5. The germline gives CDR1 MDHEN, CDR2 SYDVKM. The CDR3 sequence is 15 residues long. The CDR3: CASSVDRGLNQPQHF. In DNA, the CDR3 is TGTGCCAGCAGTGTAGACAGGGGGCTTAATCAGCCCCAGCATTTT.

This rearrangement joins TRBV9 to TRBJ2-7, with D possibly being TRBD1 (5 bases). V dropped 0 bases and J dropped 4 bases, with 17 bases sitting between them. The CDR3 loop spans 16 amino acids. CDR1 and CDR2 from the germline V gene are SGDLS and YYNGEE. Here the CDR3 reads CASSVGVLIGDYEQYF. The CDR3 DNA sequence: TGTGCCAGCAGCGTAGGCGTGCTGATAGGGGATTACGAGCAGTACTTC.

Here the CDR3 reads CASSVESGSASSYNEQFF. Here the CDR3 DNA reads TGTGCCAGCAGCGTAGAAAGCGGGAGCGCGAGCTCCTACAATGAGCAGTTCTTC. The V call is TRBV9, the J call TRBJ2-1, with 8 bases matching TRBD2. The germline V gene has CDR1 SGDLS and CDR2 YYNGEE. V dropped 0 bases and J dropped 0; count of bases not matched to a gene: 8. CDR3 length: 18 residues.

This chain joins TRBV10-1 and TRBJ1-1, with a possible D match to TRBD1 (5 bases). The CDR3 covers 17 residues. Germline lookup yields CDR1 WNHNN and CDR2 SYGVQD (reference sequence). V lost 1 base to trimming and J lost 1 base, with 16 bases between them. The CDR3 sequence: CASSEWRGEERNTEAFF. CDR3 bases: TGCGCCAGCAGTGAGTGGAGAGGGGAGGAGAGGAACACTGAAGCTTTCTTT.

This rearrangement joins TRBV19 to TRBJ2-5; D call uncertain. Germline lookup yields CDR1 LNHDA and CDR2 SQIVND (reference sequence). Between the trimmed V and J ends, which lost 3 bases and 2 bases, there was a span of 4 bases. The CDR3 covers 12 residues. The CDR3 sequence is CASSMSQETQYF. The CDR3, as DNA: TGTGCCAGTAGTATGAGTCAAGAGACCCAGTACTTC.

The genes are TRBV27 and TRBJ2-3, with 7 bases lining up with TRBD2. V trimming: 8 bases; J trimming: 4 bases; junction bases outside the gene matches: 9. This CDR3 contains 14 residues. CDR1 and CDR2 from the germline V gene are MNHEY and SMNVEV (reference sequence). For the CDR3, the DNA is TGTGCCAGCTCTTGGGGAGGGTACGCAGATACGCAGTATTTT. Translating gives CASSWGGYADTQYF.

The chain couples TRBV18 to TRBJ2-7, with no clear D. In germline, CDR1 is KGHSH, CDR2 LQKENI. The CDR3 consists of 16 residues. V dropped 1 base and J dropped 2 bases, with 15 bases sitting between them. In DNA form, the CDR3 reads TGTGCCAGCTCACCACATATCGATAGCCCTCCCTACGAGCAGTACTTC. Protein sequence: CASSPHIDSPPYEQYF.

The V gene is TRBV27, the J gene TRBJ2-2, with a tentative D call TRBD2 (6 bases). Germline V lookup: CDR1 MNHEY, CDR2 SMNVEV (reference sequence). The CDR3 has 19 residues. V lost 6 bases and J 2 bases, leaving 25 bases between the germline ends. In DNA form, the CDR3 reads TGTGCCAGCAGCCCAACCCTTTTGCGCGGCGGGATTAACACCGGGGAGCTGTTTTTT. Encoded protein: CASSPTLLRGGINTGELFF.

The count of this clone is one. The chain links TRBV5-1 to TRBJ2-1, with 11 bases lining up with TRBD2. The CDR3 runs 17 residues. Germline CDR1 and CDR2: SGHRS and YFSETQ. Losses at the gene ends were 0 bases for V and 8 bases for J; bases not matched to a gene: 10. CDR3 in DNA: TGCGCCAGCAGCTTGGCCCGACTAGCGGGGATGGTGGATGAGCAGTTCTTC. Its translation is CASSLARLAGMVDEQFF.

The chain carries TRBV4-1 and TRBJ2-1, with TRBD1 identical over 11 bases. The CDR3 has 13 amino acids. The J segment lost 10 bases and the V segment lost 1 base, leaving 0 bases of the junction unmatched. Germline V gene sequence: CDR1 MGHRA, CDR2 YSYEKL. CDR3 in DNA: TGCGCCAGCAGCCAAGGGACAGGGGGCGAGCAGTTCTTC. This gives the protein CASSQGTGGEQFF.

This clone was observed a handful of times. The chain is built from TRBV2 and TRBJ1-5; the D is unclear. The CDR3 length is 14 residues. Trimming took off 3 bases at V and 6 bases at J, with 12 bases between the two ends. Germline-derived CDR1 and CDR2 are SNHLY and FYNNEI. DNA for the CDR3: TGTGCCAGCAGTGAGGTTGAGCGGAGTCAGCCCCAGCATTTT. This codes for CASSEVERSQPQHF.

The chain joins TRBV18 to TRBJ1-5; D unclear. CDR1 and CDR2 (germline): KGHSH, LQKENI. V shed 6 bases and J shed 0 bases, with 9 bases lying between them. This CDR3 is 14 amino acids long. In nucleotides, the CDR3 is TGTGCCAGCTCCGGAGACCTTAGCAATCAGCCCCAGCATTTT. Protein product: CASSGDLSNQPQHF.

This clone was picked up a small number of times. The J gene is TRBJ1-4, the V gene TRBV30, with a tentative D call TRBD1 (5 bases). Germline V gene data show CDR1 as GTSNPN and CDR2 as SVGIG (reference sequence). The V end lost 0 bases, the J end lost 3 bases, and 11 bases lay between the germline ends. The CDR3 contains 15 residues. CDR3 residues: CAWSVGTSANEKLFF. The CDR3 DNA reads as TGTGCCTGGAGTGTCGGGACTTCGGCTAATGAAAAACTGTTTTTT.